The 24 T cell receptor beta chains below come from one sample, sequenced in a study of persistence of HIV-infected CD4 T cells. This was the immunoSEQ version 4 assay in survey mode. Libraries were prepared by immunoSEQ multiplex PCR; TCRdb keeps only in-frame clonotypes and omits some of them. The table has about 37,000 clones, approximately 80% seen once. The stimulus was lysate of CMV-infected fibroblasts, approximately 9.6 ug/mL. CD40L-negative CD69-negative CD45RO-high memory CD4+ T cells were sorted as populations depleted of antigen-responding cells. Antigen specificity for these receptors is unknown. The specimen was CD4+ T cells sorted from PBMCs after approximately 18-hour stimulation, collected from a patient who received antiretroviral therapy. The receptors stem from an adult man with HIV who was CMV-seropositive.

The V call is TRBV18, the J call TRBJ2-3, with 8 bases fitting TRBD2. The CDR3 totals 16 residues. Germline CDR1 KGHSH, CDR2 LQKENI. Trimming at V came to 3 bases and at J to 0 bases, leaving 5 bases not matched to a gene. The CDR3 DNA is TGTGCCAGCTCACCTATCGGGGGGGTTAGCACAGATACGCAGTATTTT. Its translation is CASSPIGGVSTDTQYF.

This clone was found a few times. The rearrangement joins TRBV5-4 to TRBJ2-7; D remains ambiguous. The CDR3 loop spans 14 amino acids. Germline V gene data show CDR1 as SGHNT and CDR2 as YYREEE (reference sequence). Trimming shortened V by 0 bases and J by 3 bases, and 10 bases separated the two germline ends. The CDR3 DNA sequence: TGTGCCAGCAGCTTGGATGGGCGCCACTACGAGCAGTACTTC. Translating it yields CASSLDGRHYEQYF. Full variable domain (missing parts from reference TRBV5-4 and TRBJ2-7): ETGVTQSPTHLIKTRGQQVTLRCSSQSGHNTVSWYQQALGQGPQFIFQYYREEENGRGNFPPRFSGLQFPNYSSELNVNALELDDSALYLCASSLDGRHYEQYFGPGTRLTVT.

The rearrangement joins TRBV18 to TRBJ1-6; D possibly corresponds to TRBD1 (5 bases). The CDR3 sequence is 13 residues long. Deletions cut 4 bases from V and 8 bases from J, with 9 bases between. CDR1 is KGHSH and CDR2 is LQKENI in the germline V gene. CDR3 region: CASSLGEHSPLHF. CDR3 DNA sequence: TGTGCCAGCTCACTGGGGGAGCATTCACCCCTCCACTTT.

The chain employs TRBV14 and TRBJ1-4; 8 bases match TRBD1. The CDR3 is 16 residues long. Trimming at V came to 1 base and at J to 8 bases, leaving 9 bases not matched to a gene. The germline V gene encodes CDR1 SGHDN and CDR2 FVKESK. The CDR3 sequence is CASSQGWGQVREKLFF. The CDR3 nucleotides are TGTGCCAGCAGCCAAGGATGGGGACAGGTTCGGGAAAAACTGTTTTTT. The whole variable domain, filled in from reference TRBV14 and TRBJ1-4, reads EAGVTQFPSHSVIEKGQTVTLRCDPISGHDNLYWYRRVMGKEIKFLLHFVKESKQDESGMPNNRFLAERTGGTYSTLKVQPAELEDSGVYFCASSQGWGQVREKLFFGSGTQLSVL.

This chain connects TRBV9 to TRBJ2-1; D gene ambiguous. The CDR3 has 15 residues. V dropped 4 bases and J dropped 4 bases, with 15 bases sitting between them. CDR1 SGDLS and CDR2 YYNGEE come from the germline V gene. Here the CDR3 reads CASSQGRRSYNEQFF. The CDR3 nucleotides are TGTGCCAGCAGCCAAGGCAGGCGAAGTTACAATGAGCAGTTCTTC.

The V and J genes are TRBV6-6 and TRBJ1-1; D unclear. V lost 4 bases and J 2 bases, leaving 11 bases between the germline ends. The germline V gene has CDR1 MNHNY and CDR2 SVGAGI (reference sequence). This CDR3 has 14 residues. The CDR3 DNA sequence: TGTGCCAGCAGTTCTTCAGCCATAAACACTGAAGCTTTCTTT. Amino acids: CASSSSAINTEAFF.

V is TRBV2 and J is TRBJ1-2; D is unresolved. Germline values: CDR1 SNHLY, CDR2 FYNNEI. V lost 5 bases, J lost 9 bases, and 19 bases lay in between. This CDR3 contains 14 residues. CDR3 sequence: CASSLEGNANRYTF. CDR3 DNA sequence: TGTGCCAGCAGTCTCGAGGGAAACGCTAATCGCTACACCTTC.

The chain is built from TRBV14 and TRBJ2-5; 9 nucleotides match TRBD1. The V and J ends lost 2 bases and 5 bases, in that order; junction bases with no gene match: 9. Per germline, CDR1 SGHDN and CDR2 FVKESK. This CDR3 has 16 amino acids. For the CDR3, the DNA is TGTGCCAGCAGCCAATCCGGGACAGGGAGGGAGGAGACCCAGTACTTC. Its protein is CASSQSGTGREETQYF.

The chain couples TRBV18 to TRBJ2-4; D assignment may be TRBD1 or TRBD2 (5 bases each). Germline V gives CDR1 KGHSH, CDR2 LQKENI. The V end was cut by 3 bases, the J end by 8 bases, with 11 bases between. This CDR3 spans 13 amino acids. The CDR3 spells CASSPGPWDIQYF. Here the CDR3 DNA reads TGTGCCAGCTCACCGGGACCATGGGACATTCAGTACTTC.

The chain joins TRBV5-6 to TRBJ1-2; D is uncertain. Trimming took off 0 bases at V and 2 bases at J, with 8 bases between the two ends. The CDR3 spans 14 residues. Germline-derived CDR1 and CDR2 are SGHDT and YYEEEE. The DNA of the CDR3 is TGTGCCAGCAGCTTGGCGGGAGAGAACTATGGCTACACCTTC. It is translated as CASSLAGENYGYTF.

V and J are TRBV3-1 (or the pseudogene TRBV3-2) and TRBJ2-7, with 10 bases aligning to TRBD2. The germline CDR1 and CDR2 sequences are LGHDT and YNNKEL (reference sequence). The CDR3 runs 17 residues. The V and J ends lost 0 bases and 2 bases, in that order; junction bases with no gene match: 7. Written as DNA, the CDR3 is TGTGCCAGCAGCCAAGACCGCAGCAGCGGGGGGGCCTACGAGCAGTACTTC. It is translated as CASSQDRSSGGAYEQYF.

This sequence joins TRBV5-1 and TRBJ2-6; no definite D call. Trimming removed 4 bases at V and 0 bases at J, with 8 bases between. CDR1 and CDR2 (germline): SGHRS, YFSETQ. The CDR3 has 15 amino acids. DNA of the CDR3: TGCGCCAGCAGCCCCTATTACTCTGGGGCCAACGTCCTGACTTTC. Amino acids: CASSPYYSGANVLTF.

The sample holds a few counts of this clone. The genes are TRBV7-9 and TRBJ1-2; 7 bases agree with TRBD1. Germline CDR1 reads SEHNR; CDR2 reads FQNEAQ (reference sequence). With V trimmed by 5 bases and J by 0 bases, 6 bases remained unmatched. This CDR3 is built from 15 residues. The CDR3 DNA sequence: TGTGCCAGCAGCCCTGGGGACAGACCTAACTATGGCTACACCTTC. Translating gives CASSPGDRPNYGYTF.

J is TRBJ1-4 and V is TRBV30; D not certain. The V gene's germline CDR1 is GTSNPN and CDR2 SVGIG (reference sequence). The V and J ends lost 5 bases and 3 bases respectively, with 7 bases between them. The CDR3 sequence is 12 residues long. The CDR3 here is CAWRRPNEKLFF. CDR3 DNA sequence: TGTGCCTGGCGGAGACCTAATGAAAAACTGTTTTTT.

The table lists this clone with a few counts. The rearrangement links TRBV27 to TRBJ1-4; 9 nucleotides match TRBD1. Germline values: CDR1 MNHEY, CDR2 SMNVEV (reference sequence). J was trimmed by 5 bases and V by 4 bases; bases with no gene match: 8. This CDR3 spans 16 amino acids. The DNA for the CDR3 is TGTGCCAGCAGTTCCGGGACAGGGACGGCGAATGAAAAACTGTTTTTT. This encodes CASSSGTGTANEKLFF.

The rearrangement links TRBV2 to TRBJ1-5, with 7 bases lining up with TRBD1. CDR1 is SNHLY and CDR2 is FYNNEI in the germline V gene. V was pared by 7 bases and J by 5 bases, with 5 bases of the junction left unmatched. The CDR3 has 13 residues. The CDR3 DNA sequence: TGTGCCAGCAAAGGACAGGAGTATCAGCCCCAGCATTTT. It is translated as CASKGQEYQPQHF.

The chain recombines TRBV5-1 with TRBJ1-1; tentatively, D is TRBD1 (5 bases). CDR1 and CDR2 from the germline V gene are SGHRS and YFSETQ. There are 14 residues in the CDR3. V lost 4 bases and J lost 0, with 10 bases in between. CDR3 bases: TGCGCCAGCAGCGGGACGCCGATGAACACTGAAGCTTTCTTT. This translates into CASSGTPMNTEAFF.

The chain joins TRBV11-3 to TRBJ2-7; D is ambiguous. CDR3 length: 12 residues. V dropped 4 bases and J dropped 3 bases, with 7 bases sitting between them. In germline, CDR1 is SGHNT, CDR2 YENEEA. The CDR3 sequence: CASSSEDYEQYF. Here the CDR3 DNA reads TGTGCCAGCAGCTCGGAAGACTACGAGCAGTACTTC. The full variable domain, in which reference TRBV11-3 and TRBJ2-7 provide the parts outside the CDR3, is EAGVVQSPRYKIIEKKQPVAFWCNPISGHNTLYWYLQNLGQGPELLIRYENEEAVDDSQLPKDRFSAERLKGVDSTLKIQPAELGDSAVYLCASSSEDYEQYFGPGTRLTVT.

The chain links TRBV19 to TRBJ2-2, with 7 positions matching TRBD2. The CDR3 spans 15 residues. The junction had 0 bases not matched to a gene; V was cut back by 2 bases and J by 0 bases. Germline-derived CDR1 and CDR2 are LNHDA and SQIVND (reference sequence). The CDR3, as DNA: TGTGCCAGTAGTATACGGGGGGCGAACACCGGGGAGCTGTTTTTT. Translating it yields CASSIRGANTGELFF.

J is TRBJ2-4 and V is TRBV6-5; tentative D call: TRBD2 (7 bases). Germline CDR1 reads MNHEY; CDR2 reads SVGAGI. V shed 4 bases and J shed 6 bases, with 13 bases lying between them. The CDR3 sequence is 14 residues long. CDR3 sequence reads: CASSSGGGGNIQYF. The DNA for the CDR3 is TGTGCCAGCAGTTCTGGAGGGGGGGGAAACATTCAGTACTTC.

This clone was recorded only once. The rearrangement links TRBV5-1 to TRBJ2-6; either TRBD1 or TRBD2 may fit D (5 bases each). The CDR3 totals 16 residues. From germline, CDR1 is SGHRS and CDR2 YFSETQ. V gave up 1 base and J gave up 4 bases, with 12 bases separating them. CDR3 bases: TGCGCCAGCAGCTTGAGGTCCGGGGCCGGGGCCAACGTCCTGACTTTC. Translating it yields CASSLRSGAGANVLTF.

This clone was seen a few times. This chain connects TRBV7-6 to TRBJ1-4, with TRBD1 as a possible D gene (5 bases). CDR1 and CDR2 (germline): SGHVS, FNYEAQ. V gave up 2 bases and J gave up 1 base, with 11 bases separating them. The CDR3 runs to 16 residues. CDR3 protein: CASSLQGPGTNEKLFF. CDR3 nucleotide sequence: TGTGCCAGCAGCTTACAGGGCCCCGGAACTAATGAAAAACTGTTTTTT.

This chain connects TRBV9 to TRBJ2-1; no clear D. This CDR3 has 12 residues. Germline assignment: CDR1 SGDLS and CDR2 YYNGEE. V was clipped by 2 bases and J by 7 bases, with 7 bases between them. CDR3 nucleotide sequence: TGTGCCAGCAGCGTCGCCGGGAATGAGCAGTTCTTC. Translation: CASSVAGNEQFF.

Concerning this clone itself: The same CDR3 is also encoded by other DNA sequences in this sample. The V gene is TRBV19, the J gene TRBJ2-1, with D perhaps TRBD1 (5 bases). The germline V gene encodes CDR1 LNHDA and CDR2 SQIVND (reference sequence). This CDR3 has 16 residues. V lost 3 bases and J lost 6, with 18 bases in between. CDR3 amino acids: CASSMRSQGGTNEQFF. CDR3 DNA: TGTGCCAGTAGTATGAGAAGTCAGGGCGGCACCAATGAGCAGTTCTTC.